A single sample gave rise to the 23 T cell receptor beta chains below, sequenced in a study of regulatory T cells in long-lasting Graves disease. With iRepertoire HTBI primers and Arm-PCR of CDR3 regions, TCR beta libraries were built. TCRdb reprocessed the multiplex PCR reads via MiXCR and lists one record per CDR3 protein. The repertoire consists of approximately 400,000 distinct CDR3 sequences, with approximately 10% occurring once and the leading ten covering approximately 17%. Documented time point: newly diagnosed GD, antithyroid drugs for less than 3 months. Extracted PBMC RNA gave rise to the TCR library. Another study also made use of these data, one on T cells in Graves' hyperthyroidism and ophthalmopathy.

The sample in question was peripheral blood mononuclear cells (PBMCs), obtained at new diagnosis, from a patient treated with antithyroid drugs. Receptors were obtained from a woman younger than 30 with Graves disease.

This rearrangement joins TRBV4-1 to TRBJ2-7, with a weak D call TRBD2 (5 bases). V was trimmed by 1 base and J by 6 bases, leaving 10 bases between them. CDR1 MGHRA and CDR2 YSYEKL come from the germline V gene. The CDR3 loop spans 13 amino acids. DNA of the CDR3: TGCGCCAGCAGCCAAGGCCCCGGGATCGAGCAGTACGTC. Its protein product is CASSQGPGIEQYV.

This clonotype was counted many times. The chain employs TRBV6-5 and TRBJ1-2; D is perhaps TRBD1 (5 bases). Trimming shortened V by 0 bases and J by 8 bases, and 22 bases separated the two germline ends. CDR1 is MNHEY, CDR2 SVGAGI, per germline. The CDR3 sequence is 17 residues long. CDR3 amino acids: CASSYSTTEKDLWGYTF. CDR3 nucleotides: TGTGCCAGCAGTTACTCGACGACAGAAAAAGACCTCTGGGGCTACACCTTC.

Many counts were recorded for this clonotype. The chain employs TRBV20-1 and TRBJ2-5, with 7 bases lining up with TRBD2. The CDR3 spans 13 residues. With V trimmed by 6 bases and J by 5 bases, 9 bases remained unmatched. Germline V gene data show CDR1 as DFQATT and CDR2 as SNEGSKA (reference sequence). The CDR3 region has the DNA TGCAGTGCACGCGGGGGTGATTTGGAGACCCAGTACTTC. Translating gives CSARGGDLETQYF.

The V call is TRBV20-1, the J call TRBJ2-3; 13 bases map to TRBD2. V trimming: 5 bases; J trimming: 5 bases; junction bases outside the gene matches: 10. The CDR3 is made up of 16 amino acids. Germline CDR1 is DFQATT and CDR2 is SNEGSKA (reference sequence). The CDR3: CSAYTSGRVGRDTQYF. The CDR3 coding sequence is TGCAGTGCTTACACTAGCGGGAGGGTTGGGCGAGATACGCAGTATTTT.

About this clonotype: Given a much more abundant clone one base away, this may be a read error. This chain's CDR3 is CASSDSRQALSTGTQYF. The CDR3 bases are TGTGCCAGCAGTGACAGTCGGCAGGCCCTCAGCACAGGTACGCAGTATTTT. This rearrangement joins TRBV10-3 to TRBJ2-3; tentative D call: TRBD1 (5 bases). The germline CDR1 and CDR2 sequences are ENHRY and SYGVKD. The CDR3 has 17 residues.

V gene TRBV7-3 combines with J gene TRBJ2-1; D ambiguous. Germline CDR1 is SGHTA and CDR2 is FQGTGA. This CDR3 has 14 residues. V was cut by 2 bases and J by 8 bases, with 13 bases left in between. CDR3 loop: CASSLLSSVDEQFF. The DNA of the CDR3 is TGTGCCAGCAGCTTACTGTCTAGTGTCGATGAGCAGTTCTTC.

About this clonotype: Just one base apart from a much larger clone, this may be a read error. V gene TRBV6-2 or TRBV6-3 combines with J gene TRBJ2-2, with D maybe TRBD1 (6 bases). The CDR3 has 15 amino acids. CDR1 is MNHEY and CDR2 is SVGEGT in the germline V gene. Here the CDR3 reads CASSYTGLDTWELFF. DNA of the CDR3: TGTGCCAGCAGTTATACAGGGTTGGACACCTGGGAGCTGTTTTTT.

The chain has TRBV29-1 and TRBJ1-3, with TRBD1 matching over 11 bases. Germline CDR1 SQVTM, CDR2 ANQGSEA. V lost 7 bases and J lost 2; bases outside the gene matches: 4. The CDR3 is 14 residues long. DNA for the CDR3: TGCAGCGCCACGGACAGGGGGCCTGGAAACACCATATATTTT. Protein product: CSATDRGPGNTIYF.

There are many counts of this clonotype. V usage is TRBV20-1 and J usage is TRBJ1-1; D gene ambiguous. The CDR3 runs to 17 residues. The ends were cut back, 0 bases at V and 5 bases at J, with 22 bases in the middle. Germline V lookup: CDR1 DFQATT, CDR2 SNEGSKA (reference sequence). The CDR3 sequence: CSARDPRGGTTGTEAFF. The CDR3, as DNA: TGCAGTGCTAGAGATCCGCGGGGAGGAACAACGGGGACTGAAGCTTTCTTT.

This clonotype appeared many times. One end of the junction does not line up with germline, which may come from a read error. The genes are TRBV6-1 and TRBJ2-3, with 8 bases identical to TRBD1. This CDR3 has 14 residues. Germline V CDR1 and CDR2: MNHNS, SASEGT. The chain's CDR3 is CASRHRGVTVTQYF. Written as DNA, the CDR3 is TGTGCCAGCAGACACAGGGGGGTTACAGTTACGCAGTATTTT.

This clonotype was recorded many times. This chain joins TRBV2 and TRBJ1-2, with 9 nucleotides matching TRBD1. The CDR3 length is 16 residues. Looked up from germline, CDR1 is SNHLY and CDR2 is FYNNEI. V shed 3 bases, J shed 6 bases, and the junction held 11 bases outside the gene matches. CDR3: CASSDFAGQGPHGYTF. DNA of the CDR3: TGTGCCAGCAGTGACTTTGCGGGACAGGGACCTCATGGCTACACCTTC.

The gene calls are TRBV20-1 and TRBJ1-2, with 8 bases identical to TRBD1. V shed 6 bases and J 7 bases; nucleotides not matched to a gene: 10. This CDR3 is built from 13 residues. Per germline, CDR1 DFQATT and CDR2 SNEGSKA (reference sequence). In DNA, the CDR3 is TGCAGTGCCCCGGGACAGGTGCCGTTTGGCTACACCTTC. This translates into CSAPGQVPFGYTF.

This clonotype was observed many times. The chain couples TRBV19 to TRBJ1-1, with unresolved D. V was trimmed by 3 bases and J by 0 bases, leaving 11 bases between them. Germline CDR1 is LNHDA and CDR2 is SQIVND (reference sequence). This CDR3 is 15 amino acids long. The CDR3 loop reads CASSIYSGMNTEAFF. The CDR3 DNA reads as TGTGCCAGTAGTATTTACTCGGGTATGAACACTGAAGCTTTCTTT.

Of note for this clonotype: A single base is all that separates this from a far larger clone, so a read error is likely. The V gene is TRBV12-3 or TRBV12-4, the J gene TRBJ2-3, with TRBD1 identical over 8 bases. The V segment lost 9 bases and the J segment 0 bases; nucleotides outside the gene matches: 5. The CDR3 spans 14 residues. CDR3: CASQGAQSTDTQYF. The CDR3 region has the DNA TGTGCCAGTCAGGGGGCGCAGAGCACAGATACGCAGTATTTT.

This clonotype was recorded at least ten times. The chain couples TRBV3-1 to TRBJ2-5, with 9 positions matching TRBD2. The CDR3 length is 19 residues. V dropped 8 bases and J dropped 2; count of bases not matched to a gene: 21. Per the germline V gene, CDR1 is LGHDT and CDR2 is YNNKEL (reference sequence). CDR3 region: CASSHSGGRDLFLQETQYF. The DNA for the CDR3 is TGTGCCAGCTCCCATTCCGGCGGGAGGGATCTATTTCTACAAGAGACCCAGTACTTC.

With regard to this clonotype: No conserved phenylalanine or tryptophan ends this CDR3, so it is likely a read error. V is TRBV28 and J is TRBJ2-7; TRBD2 agrees at 11 bases. CDR1 is MDHEN and CDR2 is SYDVKM in the germline V gene. V trimming: 7 bases; J trimming: 3 bases; junction bases outside the gene matches: 5. This CDR3 region has 14 residues. The CDR3 protein is CASKWGLAVYEQYL. CDR3 DNA: TGTGCCAGCAAGTGGGGACTAGCGGTCTACGAGCAGTACCTC.

The rearrangement joins TRBV12-3 or TRBV12-4 to TRBJ2-7, with TRBD1 matching 9 bases. V shed 1 base, J shed 10 bases, and the junction held 5 bases outside the gene matches. This CDR3 contains 13 residues. The CDR3 coding sequence is TGTGCCAGCAGTTTAGGTAGGACAGGGGTTCAGTACGTC. Amino acids: CASSLGRTGVQYV.

The sample holds many counts of this clonotype. The chain links TRBV18 to TRBJ2-1; no reliable D call. Germline values: CDR1 KGHSH, CDR2 LQKENI. V lost 2 bases and J 1 base, leaving 6 bases between the germline ends. The CDR3 consists of 14 residues. In DNA, the CDR3 is TGTGCCAGCTCACCAGAGACGTCCTACAATGAGCAGTTCTTC. Its protein is CASSPETSYNEQFF.

This clonotype was detected many times. This sequence joins TRBV12-3 or TRBV12-4 and TRBJ2-7, with 13 bases identical to TRBD2. V dropped 8 bases and J dropped 2; count of bases not matched to a gene: 9. The CDR3 covers 16 residues. CDR3 coding DNA: TGTGCCAGCGCTACCGGGGGGACTAGCGGGGCCTACGAGCAGTACGTC. This gives the protein CASATGGTSGAYEQYV.

The rearrangement links TRBV3-1 to TRBJ2-1; 9 bases map to TRBD1. Germline-derived CDR1 and CDR2 are LGHDT and YNNKEL (reference sequence). CDR3 length: 14 amino acids. V lost 4 bases, J lost 6 bases, and 4 bases stayed unmatched. The CDR3 nucleotides read TGTGCCAGCAGCCCCGGGACAGGGATCAATGAGCAGTTCTTC. As protein: CASSPGTGINEQFF.

This clonotype occurred many times. The rearrangement uses TRBV28 and TRBJ1-1; no definite D call. Germline CDR1 reads MDHEN; CDR2 reads SYDVKM. The V end lost 3 bases, the J end lost 0 bases, and 14 bases lay between the germline ends. The CDR3 has 16 residues. DNA for the CDR3: TGTGCCAGCAGTTTCTTTCTAGGACGGATGAACACTGAAGCTTTCTTT. Translation gives CASSFFLGRMNTEAFF. The complete variable domain, with remaining parts taken from reference TRBV28 and TRBJ1-1, reads DVKVTQSSRYLVKRTGEKVFLECVQDMDHENMFWYRQDPGLGLRLIYFSYDVKMKEKGDIPEGYSVSREKKERFSLILESASTNQTSMYLCASSFFLGRMNTEAFFGQGTRLTVV.

This chain uses TRBV24-1 with TRBJ1-1; D is undetermined. CDR1 KGHDR and CDR2 SFDVKD come from the germline V gene. The CDR3 is 16 amino acids. The V end lost 3 bases, the J end lost 0 bases, and 13 bases lay between the germline ends. CDR3: CATSDAIEALNTEAFF. CDR3 DNA: TGTGCCACCAGTGATGCTATCGAAGCTCTGAACACTGAAGCTTTCTTT.

The chain carries TRBV30 and TRBJ2-7, with 11 bases identical to TRBD2. Trimming took 0 bases from V and 2 from J; bases not matched to a gene: 9. Germline V gene sequence: CDR1 GTSNPN, CDR2 SVGIG (reference sequence). The CDR3 covers 17 residues. CDR3 DNA: TGTGCCTGGAGTGTACGGGTTACTAGCGGGAGACCCTACGAGCAGTACTTC. Encoded protein: CAWSVRVTSGRPYEQYF.